The clone carrying this T cell receptor (beta chain) was detected ten times or more. Its antigen is not identified. This sample was taken from a study of identical twins. This CDR3 is 11 amino acids long. The germline V and J ends were trimmed by 7 bases and 3 bases, with 7 bases remaining between them. Germline CDR1 is SNHLY and CDR2 is FYNNEI. TCRdb reprocessed the 5' RACE reads with MiXCR, giving one entry per CDR3 protein. The table has 520,000 or so distinct CDR3 sequences, 20% to 25% seen once; the top ten hold around 0.91%. Study-level points and caveats: Low generation-probability sequences were in excess among twin-shared out-of-frame alpha sequences.

These sequences were also reported in another study, on T cells expressing NK-cell markers.

This TCR was sampled from a woman in her late teens or twenties in good health. The source material was CD4+ T cells sorted from blood. The V call is TRBV2, the J call TRBJ2-7; D gene unclear. CDR3 region: CASTFYYEQYF. The CDR3 DNA sequence: TGTGCCAGCACATTTTACTACGAGCAGTACTTC.